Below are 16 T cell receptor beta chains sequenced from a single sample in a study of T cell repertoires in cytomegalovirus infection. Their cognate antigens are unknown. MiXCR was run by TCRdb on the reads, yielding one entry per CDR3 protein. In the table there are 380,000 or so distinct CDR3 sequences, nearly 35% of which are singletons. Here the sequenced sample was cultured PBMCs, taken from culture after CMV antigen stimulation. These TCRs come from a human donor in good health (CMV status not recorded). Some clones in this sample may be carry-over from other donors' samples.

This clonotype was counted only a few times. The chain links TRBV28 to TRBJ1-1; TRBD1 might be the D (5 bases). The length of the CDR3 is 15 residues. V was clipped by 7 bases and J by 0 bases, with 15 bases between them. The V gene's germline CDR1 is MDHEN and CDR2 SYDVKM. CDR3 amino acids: CASNPGGTLNTEAFF. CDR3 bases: TGTGCCAGCAACCCGGGGGGAACCTTGAACACTGAAGCTTTCTTT. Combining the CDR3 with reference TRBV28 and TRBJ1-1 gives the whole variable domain DVKVTQSSRYLVKRTGEKVFLECVQDMDHENMFWYRQDPGLGLRLIYFSYDVKMKEKGDIPEGYSVSREKKERFSLILESASTNQTSMYLCASNPGGTLNTEAFFGQGTRLTVV.

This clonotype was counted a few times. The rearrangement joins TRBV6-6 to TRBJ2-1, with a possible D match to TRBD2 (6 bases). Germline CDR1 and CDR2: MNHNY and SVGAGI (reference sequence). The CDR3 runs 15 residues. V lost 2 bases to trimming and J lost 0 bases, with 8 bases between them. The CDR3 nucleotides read TGTGCCAGCAGTTACACGGGGGTCTCCTACAATGAGCAGTTCTTC. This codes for CASSYTGVSYNEQFF.

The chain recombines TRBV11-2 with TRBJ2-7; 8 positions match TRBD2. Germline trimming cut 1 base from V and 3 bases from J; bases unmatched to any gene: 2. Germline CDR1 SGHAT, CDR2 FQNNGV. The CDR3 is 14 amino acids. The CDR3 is CASSLGLAIYEQYV. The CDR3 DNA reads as TGTGCCAGCAGCTTAGGACTAGCGATCTACGAGCAGTACGTC.

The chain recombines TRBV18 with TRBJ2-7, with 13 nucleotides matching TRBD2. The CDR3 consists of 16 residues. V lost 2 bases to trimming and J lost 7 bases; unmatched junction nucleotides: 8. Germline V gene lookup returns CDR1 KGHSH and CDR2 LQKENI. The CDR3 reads CASSPGGTSGILEQYF. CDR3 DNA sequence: TGTGCCAGCTCACCAGGTGGGACTAGCGGGATTTTGGAGCAGTACTTC.

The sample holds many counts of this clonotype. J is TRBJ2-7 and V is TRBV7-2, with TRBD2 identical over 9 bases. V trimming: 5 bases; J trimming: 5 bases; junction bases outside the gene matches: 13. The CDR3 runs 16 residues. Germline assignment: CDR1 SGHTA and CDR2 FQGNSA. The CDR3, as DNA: TGTGCCAGCAGCCCCTTTCGGTGGCGGGAGGGCGACGAGCAGTACTTC. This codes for CASSPFRWREGDEQYF.

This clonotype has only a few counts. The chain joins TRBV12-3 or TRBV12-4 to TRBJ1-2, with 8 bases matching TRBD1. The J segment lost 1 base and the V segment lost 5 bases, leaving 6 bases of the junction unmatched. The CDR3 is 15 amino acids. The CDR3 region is CASSPRTGNNYGYTF. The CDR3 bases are TGTGCCAGCAGTCCACGGACAGGGAATAACTATGGCTACACCTTC.

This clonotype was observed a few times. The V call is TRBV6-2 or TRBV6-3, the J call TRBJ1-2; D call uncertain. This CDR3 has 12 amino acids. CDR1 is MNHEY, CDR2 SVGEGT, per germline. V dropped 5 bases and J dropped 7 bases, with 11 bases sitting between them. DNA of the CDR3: TGTGCCAGCAGTATGGAAGGCTTTGGCTACACCTTC. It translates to CASSMEGFGYTF.

CDR3 in amino acids: CATMSQGGYNEQFF. CDR3 DNA: TGTGCCACAATGAGTCAGGGGGGCTACAATGAGCAGTTCTTC. The chain recombines TRBV6-1 with TRBJ2-1; perhaps TRBD1 as D (7 bases). Per the germline V gene, CDR1 is MNHNS and CDR2 is SASEGT. This CDR3 contains 14 residues. Trimming pared 10 bases from V and 3 bases from J, leaving 16 bases between.

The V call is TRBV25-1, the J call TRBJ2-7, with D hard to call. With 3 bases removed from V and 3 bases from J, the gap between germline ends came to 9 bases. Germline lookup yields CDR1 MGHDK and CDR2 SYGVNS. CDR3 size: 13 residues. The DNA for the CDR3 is TGTGCCAGCAGTGATGTCAGATACTACGAGCAGTACTTC. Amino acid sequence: CASSDVRYYEQYF.

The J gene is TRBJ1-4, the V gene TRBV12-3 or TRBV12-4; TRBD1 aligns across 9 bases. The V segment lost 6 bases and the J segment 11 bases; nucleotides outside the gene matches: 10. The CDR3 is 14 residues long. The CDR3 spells CASSHGQGSSKLFF. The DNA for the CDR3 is TGTGCCAGCAGCCACGGACAGGGGAGTAGCAAACTGTTTTTT.

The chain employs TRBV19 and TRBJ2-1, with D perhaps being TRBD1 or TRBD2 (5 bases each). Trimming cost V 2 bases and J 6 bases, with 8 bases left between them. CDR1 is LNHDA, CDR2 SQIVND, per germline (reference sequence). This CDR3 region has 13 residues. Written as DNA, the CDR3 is TGTGCCAGTAGTATATTTGGGGGCAATGAGCAGTTCTTC. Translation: CASSIFGGNEQFF.

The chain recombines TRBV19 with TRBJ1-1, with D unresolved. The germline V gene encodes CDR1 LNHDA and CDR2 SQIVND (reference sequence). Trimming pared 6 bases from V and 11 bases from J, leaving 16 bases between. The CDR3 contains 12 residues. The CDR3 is CASSHRPGLAFF. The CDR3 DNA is TGTGCCAGTAGCCATAGACCGGGTTTGGCTTTCTTT.

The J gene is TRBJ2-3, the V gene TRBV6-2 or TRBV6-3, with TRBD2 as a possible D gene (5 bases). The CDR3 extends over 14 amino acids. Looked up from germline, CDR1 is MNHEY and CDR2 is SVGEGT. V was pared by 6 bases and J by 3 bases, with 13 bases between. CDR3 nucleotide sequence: TGTGCCAGCAGAAACGGGGTAGCAACAGATACGCAGTATTTT. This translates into CASRNGVATDTQYF.

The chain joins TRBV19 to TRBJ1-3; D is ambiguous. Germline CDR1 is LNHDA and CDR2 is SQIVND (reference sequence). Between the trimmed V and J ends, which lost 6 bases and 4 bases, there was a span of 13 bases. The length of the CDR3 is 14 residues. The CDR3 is CASSPSGGGNTIYF. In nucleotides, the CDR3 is TGTGCCAGTAGCCCCTCAGGAGGAGGAAACACCATATATTTT.

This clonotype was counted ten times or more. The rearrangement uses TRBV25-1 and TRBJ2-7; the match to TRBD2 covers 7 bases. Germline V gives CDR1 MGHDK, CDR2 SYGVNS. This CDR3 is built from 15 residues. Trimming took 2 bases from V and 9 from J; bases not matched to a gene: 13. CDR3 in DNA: TGTGCCAGCAGTGAACGCGGGGGTCCCATTAAAGTGCAGTACTTC. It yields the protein CASSERGGPIKVQYF.

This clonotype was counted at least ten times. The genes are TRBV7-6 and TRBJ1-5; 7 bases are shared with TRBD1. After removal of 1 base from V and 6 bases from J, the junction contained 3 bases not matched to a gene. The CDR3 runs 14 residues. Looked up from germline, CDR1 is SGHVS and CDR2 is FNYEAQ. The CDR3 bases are TGTGCCAGCAGCTTAGGGGGACAGCCTCAGCCCCAGCATTTT. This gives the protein CASSLGGQPQPQHF. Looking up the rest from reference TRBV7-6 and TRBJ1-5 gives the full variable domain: GAGVSQSPRYKVTKRGQDVALRCDPISGHVSLYWYRQALGQGPEFLTYFNYEAQQDKSGLPNDRFSAERPEGSISTLTIQRTEQRDSAMYRCASSLGGQPQPQHFGDGTRLSIL.